These T cell receptor beta chains were read from a single sample in a study of OX40 agonist ivuxolimab in advanced cancers. Profiled with immunoSEQ multiplex PCR; TCRdb holds only in-frame clones, not every one. The sample lists about 91,000 clones; more than 75% were seen once. Sequenced material: CD4+ or CD8+ T cells sorted from blood, taken in a trial of the OX40 agonist ivuxolimab. These receptors were collected from an adult with an advanced solid tumor such as melanoma, head and neck, liver or kidney cancer. The CDR3 runs from the conserved cysteine through the conserved F or W. Fields, in order: V gene, J gene, CDR3 protein.

TRBV19	TRBJ2-3	CASSSRLAGGADTQYF
TRBV10-3	TRBJ1-1	CAISEVMRGAEAFF
TRBV30	TRBJ2-3	CAWSEGTDTQYF
TRBV21-1	TRBJ1-2	CASSGLQGGYGYTF
TRBV9	TRBJ2-1	CASSVGSRGAGSYNEQFF
TRBV7-2	TRBJ1-1	CASSATTGRGTEAFF
TRBV29-1	TRBJ2-1	CSSRLALEQFF
TRBV28	TRBJ1-3	CASLEGGGNTIYF
TRBV29-1	TRBJ2-3	CSVVIAGGGGTDTQYF
TRBV6-5	TRBJ1-2	CASSYSQGARGYTF
TRBV11-2	TRBJ2-1	CASSTGLAGGNPNEQFF
TRBV11-2	TRBJ2-2	CASSLGLQVSRTGELFF
TRBV27	TRBJ2-5	CASSPRDRETQYF
TRBV28	TRBJ1-5	CASSPLLRGRSQPQHF
TRBV10-3	TRBJ1-5	CAISGAGGQPQHF
TRBV9	TRBJ2-3	CASSASPLAPDTQYF
TRBV27	TRBJ2-2	CASRRGLGYTGELFF
TRBV4-1	TRBJ1-4	CASSQDGGQGTLTEKLFF
TRBV18	TRBJ1-5	CASSPDRAVQPQHF
TRBV29-1	TRBJ2-5	CSVGTEETQYF
TRBV7-2	TRBJ2-1	CASSLGFLAEEQFF
TRBV5-6	TRBJ1-2	CASSFPQGQGYTF
TRBV7-9	TRBJ2-3	CASSHGTGGRDTQYF
TRBV27	TRBJ2-3	CASSFERGDTQYF
TRBV27	TRBJ2-2	CASSFVALRNTGELFF
TRBV7-9	TRBJ1-1	CASSLIAGVNTEAFF
TRBV2	TRBJ2-1	CASSSSGSSYNEQFF
TRBV19	TRBJ1-2	CASLDTYGYTF
TRBV11-2	TRBJ2-2	CASSLGGLAVTGELFF
TRBV27	TRBJ2-7	CASSTRSDSYEQYF
TRBV7-9	TRBJ1-1	CASSLGGNLNTEAFF
TRBV11-2	TRBJ2-7	CASSLRGGSYEQYF
TRBV25-1	TRBJ1-1	CASSEPTGWNTEAFF
TRBV7-8	TRBJ2-2	CASSSGSHANTGELFF
TRBV10-3	TRBJ2-5	CAISLTGGETQYF
TRBV9	TRBJ2-3	CASSAGALAGGGGDTQYF
TRBV2	TRBJ2-1	CASSVGTSEDNEQFF
TRBV5-5	TRBJ2-1	CASSFDRAPNEQFF